This TCR beta chain was identified during a study of OX40 agonist ivuxolimab in advanced cancers. This clone was observed a single time. CDR1 and CDR2 from the germline V gene are SGHRS and YFSETQ. The CDR3 length is 14 residues. Germline trimming cut 1 base from V and 3 bases from J; bases unmatched to any gene: 3. Here immunoSEQ multiplex PCR was the method, and the copy in TCRdb shows in-frame clones only, minus some. The sample contains 95,000 to 100,000 clones, about four fifths of which appear only once. This chain joins TRBV5-1 and TRBJ2-7; 8 bases match TRBD2. Sequencing was performed on CD4+ or CD8+ T cells sorted from blood, taken in a trial of the OX40 agonist ivuxolimab. This clonotype was obtained from an adult with an advanced solid tumor such as melanoma, head and neck, liver or kidney cancer. The CDR3 loop reads CASSLTSGGYEQYF. CDR3 coding DNA: TGCGCCAGCAGCTTGACTAGCGGAGGCTACGAGCAGTACTTC.